The 15 T cell receptor beta chains reported below all come from one sample, sequenced in a study of blood T cell repertoires in COVID-19. Generated by immunoSEQ multiplex PCR, the TCRdb table keeps only in-frame clones and is missing some. This repertoire shows about 63,000 clones, less than 80% found once; its top ten account for over 30%. The specimen sequenced was peripheral blood. The source is a human donor in a cohort sampled during active COVID-19.

There are a few counts of this clone. The chain joins TRBV7-3 to TRBJ2-1; 12 nucleotides line up with TRBD2. CDR3 length: 16 amino acids. Germline CDR1 reads SGHTA; CDR2 reads FQGTGA. Unmatched junction bases numbered 6, after V lost 3 bases and J lost 6 bases. CDR3 in DNA: TGTGCCAGCAGCTTGCAGACTAGCGGGAGCTTCAATGAGCAGTTCTTC. Translated, it gives CASSLQTSGSFNEQFF. Filled out from reference TRBV7-3 and TRBJ2-1, the complete variable domain reads GAGVSQTPSNKVTEKGKYVELRCDPISGHTALYWYRQSLGQGPEFLIYFQGTGAADDSGLPNDRFFAVRPEGSVSTLKIQRTERGDSAVYLCASSLQTSGSFNEQFFGPGTRLTVL.

The chain links TRBV18 to TRBJ1-5, with a tentative D call TRBD1 (5 bases). This CDR3 is built from 16 residues. V lost 2 bases, J lost 7 bases, and 18 bases lay in between. Germline V CDR1 and CDR2: KGHSH, LQKENI. The CDR3 DNA reads as TGTGCCAGCTCACCAGCGGCGAAGACAGCGGGACAGCCCCAGCATTTT. Protein product: CASSPAAKTAGQPQHF.

The chain uses TRBV5-1 and TRBJ1-5; no firm D call. CDR3 length: 13 amino acids. Deletions cut 1 base from V and 3 bases from J, with 5 bases between. In germline, CDR1 is SGHRS, CDR2 YFSETQ. For the CDR3, the DNA is TGCGCCAGCAGCTTGACCTACAATCAGCCCCAGCATTTT. It specifies CASSLTYNQPQHF.

This clone occurred many times. The chain links TRBV6-2 or TRBV6-3 to TRBJ2-1; TRBD2 matches 12 bases. The CDR3 has 16 residues. Germline CDR1 and CDR2: MNHEY and SVGEGT. The V and J ends lost 5 bases and 6 bases, in that order; junction bases with no gene match: 8. CDR3 loop: CASSDTGTSGLNEQFF. The CDR3 bases are TGTGCCAGCAGTGACACCGGGACTAGCGGGCTCAATGAGCAGTTCTTC.

The chain recombines TRBV6-5 with TRBJ2-2; D is uncertain. CDR1 is MNHEY, CDR2 SVGAGI, per germline. The germline V and J ends were trimmed by 8 bases and 7 bases, with 14 bases remaining between them. The CDR3 covers 13 residues. CDR3 amino acids: CASVITVSGELFF. The CDR3 DNA reads as TGTGCCAGCGTCATTACAGTCAGCGGGGAGCTGTTTTTT.

This chain joins TRBV5-1 and TRBJ1-2; the match to TRBD1 covers 9 bases. Losses at the gene ends were 4 bases for V and 4 bases for J; bases not matched to a gene: 8. The germline CDR1 and CDR2 sequences are SGHRS and YFSETQ. This CDR3 comprises 15 residues. For the CDR3, the DNA is TGCGCCAGCAGCACCGTCCCGGGACAGGGCTATGGCTACACCTTC. Amino acid sequence: CASSTVPGQGYGYTF. Full variable domain (rest looked up from reference TRBV5-1 and TRBJ1-2): KAGVTQTPRYLIKTRGQQVTLSCSPISGHRSVSWYQQTPGQGLQFLFEYFSETQRNKGNFPGRFSGRQFSNSRSEMNVSTLELGDSALYLCASSTVPGQGYGYTFGSGTRLTVV.

This chain connects TRBV7-3 to TRBJ2-6; D possibly corresponds to TRBD2 (6 bases). CDR3 length equals 15 residues. The germline gives CDR1 SGHTA, CDR2 FQGTGA. Trimming took off 6 bases at V and 0 bases at J, with 9 bases between the two ends. The CDR3 is CASRDGSSGANVLTF. The CDR3 region has the DNA TGTGCCAGCAGGGACGGGAGCTCTGGGGCCAACGTCCTGACTTTC. Using reference TRBV7-3 and TRBJ2-6 for the parts outside the CDR3, the full variable domain is GAGVSQTPSNKVTEKGKYVELRCDPISGHTALYWYRQSLGQGPEFLIYFQGTGAADDSGLPNDRFFAVRPEGSVSTLKIQRTERGDSAVYLCASRDGSSGANVLTFGAGSRLTVL.

At least ten counts were recorded for this clone. The chain uses TRBV5-1 and TRBJ2-3, with TRBD2 matching over 8 bases. The J segment lost 6 bases and the V segment lost 2 bases, leaving 8 bases of the junction unmatched. Germline V gives CDR1 SGHRS, CDR2 YFSETQ. The CDR3 is 15 amino acids. CDR3 nucleotide sequence: TGCGCCAGCAGCTTCCCGGGAGGGCTAAGGGATACGCAGTATTTT. Translated, it gives CASSFPGGLRDTQYF. The whole variable domain, remainder taken from reference TRBV5-1 and TRBJ2-3, is KAGVTQTPRYLIKTRGQQVTLSCSPISGHRSVSWYQQTPGQGLQFLFEYFSETQRNKGNFPGRFSGRQFSNSRSEMNVSTLELGDSALYLCASSFPGGLRDTQYFGPGTRLTVL.

The V call is TRBV14, the J call TRBJ2-2, with 8 nucleotides matching TRBD1. V dropped 4 bases and J dropped 5; count of bases not matched to a gene: 3. Looked up from germline, CDR1 is SGHDN and CDR2 is FVKESK. The CDR3 is 14 residues long. CDR3 loop: CASSLNRGTGELFF. In DNA form, the CDR3 reads TGTGCCAGCAGCCTCAACAGGGGGACCGGGGAGCTGTTTTTT. Together with reference TRBV14 and TRBJ2-2, the CDR3 gives the full variable domain: EAGVTQFPSHSVIEKGQTVTLRCDPISGHDNLYWYRRVMGKEIKFLLHFVKESKQDESGMPNNRFLAERTGGTYSTLKVQPAELEDSGVYFCASSLNRGTGELFFGEGSRLTVL.

A note on this clone: The junction does not match germline at one end; this may be a read error. This sequence joins TRBV19 and TRBJ1-6; unclear D gene. There are 17 residues in the CDR3. Germline V CDR1 and CDR2: LNHDA, SQIVND (reference sequence). Written as DNA, the CDR3 is TGTGCCAGTAGTCCCCCGCTGCGGAGCTCCTATAATTCACCCCCCCACTTT. It encodes CASSPPLRSSYNSPPHF.

The V call is TRBV2, the J call TRBJ1-5; D remains ambiguous. V was pared by 4 bases and J by 7 bases, with 8 bases between. CDR1 is SNHLY, CDR2 FYNNEI, per germline. The CDR3 sequence is 12 residues long. Here the CDR3 DNA reads TGTGCCAGCAGTGGGGAGGGCCAGCCCCAGCATTTT. Protein: CASSGEGQPQHF.

This clone showed up just once. The V and J genes are TRBV23-1 and TRBJ2-5; the match to TRBD2 covers 9 bases. TRBV23-1 is annotated as an ORF whose role is uncertain. The CDR3 is 13 residues long. With 4 bases clipped from V and 5 bases from J, the junction kept 2 bases outside the gene matches. The CDR3 sequence: CASSPAGGETQYF. In DNA, the CDR3 is TGCGCCAGCAGTCCGGCGGGAGGGGAGACCCAGTACTTC.

This clone was counted a few times. CDR3 in amino acids: CASSLEPGMNTEAFF. The CDR3 DNA reads TGCGCCAGCAGCTTGGAACCAGGGATGAACACTGAAGCTTTCTTT. This chain connects TRBV5-1 to TRBJ1-1; D may be TRBD1 (5 bases). The CDR3 loop spans 15 amino acids. In germline, CDR1 is SGHRS, CDR2 YFSETQ. Trimming took off 0 bases at V and 0 bases at J, with 9 bases between the two ends.

The chain employs TRBV3-1 (or the pseudogene TRBV3-2) and TRBJ1-3; D call uncertain. The CDR3 is made up of 13 amino acids. Germline values: CDR1 LGHDT, CDR2 YNNKEL (reference sequence). V lost 5 bases and J 1 base, leaving 6 bases between the germline ends. The CDR3 DNA follows: TGTGCCAGCAGCGCCTATTCTGGAAACACCATATATTTT. Translating gives CASSAYSGNTIYF.

V and J are TRBV12-5 and TRBJ1-2; 10 bases are shared with TRBD1. The CDR3 consists of 13 residues. Trimming at V came to 3 bases and at J to 6 bases, leaving 1 base not matched to a gene. Germline CDR1 and CDR2: LGHNT and FRNRAP. As DNA, the CDR3 is TGTGCTAGTGGTTTTGGACAGGGGGATGGCTACACCTTC. Amino acids: CASGFGQGDGYTF. Using reference TRBV12-5 and TRBJ1-2 for the parts outside the CDR3, the full variable domain is DARVTQTPRHKVTEMGQEVTMRCQPILGHNTVFWYRQTMMQGLELLAYFRNRAPLDDSGMPKDRFSAEMPDATLATLKIQPSEPRDSAVYFCASGFGQGDGYTFGSGTRLTVV.